This entry describes one T cell receptor beta chain. The antigen remains unidentified. Time point specified: baseline pretreatment blood. Treatment: 15 Gy SBRT to primary tumor, nephrectomy 4 weeks later. The tumor was a clear cell renal cell carcinoma. These data come from a study of radiation and T cells in renal cell carcinoma. Study-wide context: Nephrectomy followed 15 Gy stereotactic body radiation by 4 weeks.

The data were produced by immunoSEQ multiplex PCR, yet TCRdb's version contains in-frame clones alone and is incomplete. Among 95,000 to 150,000 clones listed, about four fifths were seen once. Study-level points and caveats: In blood, top tumor clones expanded by 2 weeks, shrinking by 4. No pretreatment tumor biopsies were available for baseline clonotypes.

This sequence was found in an older woman with renal cell carcinoma. The sample was blood, taken from a patient whose treatment included radiotherapy and nephrectomy.

CDR3 sequence (DNA): TGTGCCAGCGTAGGGACAGGGGGCGAGCAGTACTTC. Translating gives CASVGTGGEQYF. The V and J genes are TRBV27 and TRBJ2-7, with 11 bases identical to TRBD1. Germline V CDR1 and CDR2: MNHEY, SMNVEV (reference sequence). The V and J ends lost 8 bases and 6 bases, in that order; junction bases with no gene match: 3. There are 12 residues in the CDR3.